This TCR beta chain is from a study of blood T cell repertoires in COVID-19. Study details: PBMCs, B-cell-depleted T cells, or T cells provided the cDNA or gDNA that made up the material.

Germline values: CDR1 SGHKS, CDR2 YYEKEE (reference sequence). The CDR3 has 14 residues. The V and J ends lost 0 bases and 3 bases respectively, with 6 bases between them. Self-reported history from a screening survey and questionnaire set each donor's cohort. Per the study methods: Estimates of nucleated cell counts were drawn from the amplification of reference gene primers. Clones were read by immunoSEQ multiplex PCR, and TCRdb kept only the in-frame ones, dropping some. The V and J calls and clone size are taken from that table; D and trimming were inferred from the DNA. The data hold 270,000 or so clones, with 85% to 95% observed a single time.

J is TRBJ2-2 and V is TRBV5-5; D is unresolved. The receptor was derived from a man aged 35-49 years who had been exposed to COVID-19. Sequencing was carried out using PBMCs or T cells enriched from blood (not recorded which). CDR3 sequence reads: CASSLGQDTGELFF. The CDR3 DNA reads TGTGCCAGCAGCTTGGGACAAGACACCGGGGAGCTGTTTTTT. Looking up the rest from reference TRBV5-5 and TRBJ2-2 gives the full variable domain: DAGVTQSPTHLIKTRGQQVTLRCSPISGHKSVSWYQQVLGQGPQFIFQYYEKEERGRGNFPDRFSARQFPNYSSELNVNALLLGDSALYLCASSLGQDTGELFFGEGSRLTVL.